Below, one T cell receptor (beta chain) is given with its context. The source of the sample is a study of monozygotic twins with inflammatory bowel disease. Researchers generated cDNA in eight separate reactions per sample. The UMIs carried a 6-nucleotide sample barcode, and they were added by template switching. TCRdb reprocessed the 5' RACE reads and reports one entry per CDR3 protein, with no DNA. The listing contains around 190,000 distinct CDR3 sequences. The CDR3 length is 17 residues. Germline V gene lookup returns CDR1 SGHNT and CDR2 YYREEE (reference sequence). This chain connects TRBV5-4 to TRBJ1-2. The source of this sequence is a human donor with ulcerative colitis or Crohn's disease, or a healthy co-twin of an affected twin (not recorded which). Sequencing input: blood. Here the CDR3 reads CASSPANPRGSHYGYTF. Looking up the rest from reference TRBV5-4 and TRBJ1-2 gives the full variable domain: ETGVTQSPTHLIKTRGQQVTLRCSSQSGHNTVSWYQQALGQGPQFIFQYYREEENGRGNFPPRFSGLQFPNYSSELNVNALELDDSALYLCASSPANPRGSHYGYTFGSGTRLTVV.